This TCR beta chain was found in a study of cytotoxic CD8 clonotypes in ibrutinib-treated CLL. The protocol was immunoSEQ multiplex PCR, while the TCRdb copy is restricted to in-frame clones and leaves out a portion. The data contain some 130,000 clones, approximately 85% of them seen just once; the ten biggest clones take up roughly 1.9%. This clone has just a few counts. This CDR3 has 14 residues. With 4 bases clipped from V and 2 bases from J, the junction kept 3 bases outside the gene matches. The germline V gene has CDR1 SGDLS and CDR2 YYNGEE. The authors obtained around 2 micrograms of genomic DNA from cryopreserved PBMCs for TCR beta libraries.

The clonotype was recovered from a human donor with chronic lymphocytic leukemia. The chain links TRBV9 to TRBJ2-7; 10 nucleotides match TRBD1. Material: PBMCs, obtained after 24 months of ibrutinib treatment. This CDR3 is CASSPGTGAYEQYF. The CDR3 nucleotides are TGTGCCAGCAGCCCCGGGACAGGGGCCTACGAGCAGTACTTC.